This entry features one TCR beta chain sequence. Its antigen is not identified. The sample originates from a study of T-cell memory formation after mild COVID-19. About the research overall: Most TCR clusters belonged to a single donor.

The authors produced TCR alpha and TCR beta cDNA libraries with sample barcodes and UMIs by 5'RACE using constant-segment primers. TCRdb redid the calling of the 5' RACE reads with MiXCR, one entry per CDR3 protein. The sample lists about 430,000 distinct CDR3 sequences, 20% to 25% occurring once. Broader study findings: Pre-infection memory harbored some responding clones, suggesting cross-reactive memory joined.

The CDR3 is 15 amino acids. The V end lost 3 bases, the J end lost 8 bases, and 19 bases lay between the germline ends. Per the germline V gene, CDR1 is SGHAT and CDR2 is FQNNGV. The chain recombines TRBV11-2 with TRBJ1-2, with D perhaps matching TRBD1 (5 bases). Sequenced sample: PBMCs or a T cell subset sorted from them (not recorded which). The receptor was derived from an adult woman who had mild COVID-19 (a few samples of this study predate the infection). Cell type and time point are not known. The CDR3 DNA sequence: TGTGCCAGCAGCTTCCTATCCGGGACGGGATACGGCTACACCTTC. Amino acids: CASSFLSGTGYGYTF.